The T cell receptor beta chain described here comes from a study of T cell responses to AZD1222 COVID-19 vaccine. Study-level findings and limits: Only six AZD1222 recipients tested seropositive at baseline. Once two AZD1222 doses were given, Spike-specific TCR breadth and depth went up. Donor demographics were predominantly white British with a female majority; clonal diversity may be underestimated. None of the repertoires were sampled until the peak T cell response had passed.

Using immunoSEQ multiplex PCR, the repertoire was profiled, and TCRdb retains in-frame clones only, with some absent. The sample includes 90,000 to 130,000 clones, approximately 94% of them seen just once. A word on this clone: Its specificity is not known.

The CDR3 length is 15 residues. Germline V CDR1 and CDR2: SGHRS, YFSETQ. Trimming cost V 0 bases and J 5 bases, with 14 bases left between them. This receptor was obtained from an adult who received the AZD1222 COVID-19 vaccine. V usage is TRBV5-1 and J usage is TRBJ1-2, with a tentative D call TRBD1 (5 bases). The material was peripheral blood, obtained 28 days after the second AZD1222 dose. CDR3 nucleotide sequence: TGCGCCAGCAGCTTGGACAGGCTTACTCGGTATGGCTACACCTTC. Its protein product is CASSLDRLTRYGYTF.